This T cell receptor (beta chain) was retrieved from a study of brain metastases from non-small cell lung cancer (dated by TCRdb to between 2018 and 2021). Study-wide context: The immune microenvironment of paired resected primary tumors and brain metastases from non-small-cell lung cancer patients was profiled.

Notes on this clone: Its binding antigen is unknown. There are no base qualities to consult, and no much larger clone falls within one base.

A cohort of around 40 patients with surgically resected non-small-cell lung cancer, for whom both primary tumor and brain metastasis specimens were available, was included. The CDR3 goes from the cysteine to the phenylalanine over 14 residues. Of all the DNA, just the CDR3 is kept, 42 bases in frame from base 1. The V end loses 6 bases and the J end loses 2 bases, and a stretch of 12 bases separates them. Looking up the germline V gene (reference sequence) yields CDR1 LNHDA and CDR2 SQIVND. Receptor amplification or capture employed the immunoSEQ multiplex PCR assay. Sequencing of the T-cell receptor beta chain repertoire was carried out together with a 770-gene immune expression panel. Sourced from immuneACCESS, this table was stored by TCRdb with only in-frame sequences that have V and J called. A share of the clones is absent; for the studies checked, an unresolved V gene accounts for under half, and the remainder has no known explanation. This sample has 1,500 to 2,000 clones in its table, and about 87% of those were observed once. The top ten hold 4.9% of the sample.

The sample consisted of tumor-adjacent normal tissue. The receptor's source is a donor aged 40 or over with non-small cell lung cancer. The rearrangement joined TRBV19 to TRBJ2-3; TRBD1 could be the D gene, as 5 bases match. The CDR3: CASRDGQSTDTQYF. The sequence in DNA is TGTGCCAGTAGGGATGGACAATCCACAGATACGCAGTATTTT. The full variable domain, with segments outside the CDR3 supplied by the reference TRBV19 and TRBJ2-3 proteins, appears as DGGITQSPKYLFRKEGQNVTLSCEQNLNHDAMYWYRQDPGQGLRLIYYSQIVNDFQKGDIAEGYSVSREKKESFPLTVTSAQKNPTAFYLCASRDGQSTDTQYFGPGTRLTVL.